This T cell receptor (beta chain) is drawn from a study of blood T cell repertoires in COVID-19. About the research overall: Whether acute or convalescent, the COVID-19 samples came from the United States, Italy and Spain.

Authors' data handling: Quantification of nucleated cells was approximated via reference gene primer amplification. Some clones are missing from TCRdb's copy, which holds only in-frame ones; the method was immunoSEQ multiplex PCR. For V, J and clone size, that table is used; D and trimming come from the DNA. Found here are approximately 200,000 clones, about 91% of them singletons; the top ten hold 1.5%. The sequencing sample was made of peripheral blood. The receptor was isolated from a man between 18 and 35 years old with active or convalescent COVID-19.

This CDR3 is CASSPSTGPANYGYTF. DNA of the CDR3: TGTGCCAGTAGTCCAAGCACAGGTCCAGCTAACTATGGCTACACCTTC. The V and J genes are TRBV19 and TRBJ1-2; TRBD1 is a possible D gene (5 bases). The length of the CDR3 is 16 residues. Deletions cut 5 bases from V and 0 bases from J, with 16 bases between. Germline lookup yields CDR1 LNHDA and CDR2 SQIVND (reference sequence).